Presented here are 20 T cell receptor beta chains from one specimen sequenced in a study of T cell repertoires in cytomegalovirus infection. These TCRs are of unknown antigen specificity. TCRdb re-derived calls from the reads in MiXCR, one entry per CDR3 protein. The data hold around 110,000 distinct CDR3 sequences, with roughly a tenth observed a single time. Sequencing input: PBMCs, sequenced either directly or after in vitro stimulation (not recorded which). The source is a human donor in good health (CMV status not recorded). Some clones in this sample may be carry-over from other donors' samples.

The chain combines TRBV11-2 with TRBJ2-1; 10 bases line up with TRBD2. The germline V gene has CDR1 SGHAT and CDR2 FQNNGV. The length of the CDR3 is 16 residues. J was trimmed by 5 bases and V by 5 bases; bases with no gene match: 9. Here the CDR3 DNA reads TGTGCCAGCAGCCGGGACCTAGCGGGAGACGACAATGAGCAGTTCTTC. It is translated as CASSRDLAGDDNEQFF.

This clonotype was detected only a few times. The V gene is TRBV11-2, the J gene TRBJ2-7; tentatively, D is TRBD2 (6 bases). The V end lost 5 bases, the J end lost 1 base, and 12 bases lay between the germline ends. This CDR3 region has 14 residues. Per the germline V gene, CDR1 is SGHAT and CDR2 is FQNNGV. DNA of the CDR3: TGTGCCAGCAGCCGGGAGTGGCAATCCTACGAGCAGTACTTC. As protein: CASSREWQSYEQYF.

V and J are TRBV12-3 or TRBV12-4 and TRBJ2-5; TRBD2 matches at 14 bases. J was trimmed by 2 bases and V by 4 bases; bases with no gene match: 9. The CDR3 totals 18 residues. CDR3 residues: CASSSPGLAGGPQETQYF. CDR3 DNA sequence: TGTGCCAGCAGTTCGCCCGGACTAGCGGGAGGCCCACAAGAGACCCAGTACTTC.

This clonotype was detected a few times. The chain employs TRBV10-3 and TRBJ2-7; 7 bases line up with TRBD2. Germline CDR1 and CDR2: ENHRY and SYGVKD. CDR3 length: 13 residues. The V segment lost 2 bases and the J segment 3 bases; nucleotides outside the gene matches: 1. The CDR3 here is CAISEREDYEQYF. CDR3 coding DNA: TGTGCCATCAGTGAGCGGGAGGACTACGAGCAGTACTTC.

This clonotype was detected ten times or more. The chain joins TRBV19 to TRBJ2-3, with 7 bases matching TRBD2. In germline, CDR1 is LNHDA, CDR2 SQIVND (reference sequence). Losses at the gene ends were 7 bases for V and 5 bases for J; bases not matched to a gene: 12. The CDR3 is 15 residues long. CDR3 sequence: CASNPQGGSRDTQYF. The CDR3 coding sequence is TGTGCCAGTAACCCCCAGGGCGGGAGTAGAGATACGCAGTATTTT.

The chain carries TRBV2 and TRBJ2-2, with D unresolved. The V end lost 4 bases, the J end lost 6 bases, and 6 bases lay between the germline ends. The CDR3 covers 12 residues. Per the germline V gene, CDR1 is SNHLY and CDR2 is FYNNEI. The CDR3 is CASSGTAGELFF. CDR3 nucleotides: TGTGCCAGCAGTGGGACCGCCGGGGAGCTGTTTTTT.

This clonotype was seen more than once but under ten times. The chain is built from TRBV27 and TRBJ2-1; possibly TRBD2 for D (5 bases). V was clipped by 4 bases and J by 0 bases, with 10 bases between them. Germline CDR1 and CDR2: MNHEY and SMNVEV (reference sequence). The CDR3 length is 15 residues. The CDR3 bases are TGTGCCAGCAGTTCGAGGGTAGCCTCCTACAATGAGCAGTTCTTC. Translation: CASSSRVASYNEQFF.

This clonotype was detected ten times or more. The chain couples TRBV6-5 to TRBJ2-2; 7 nucleotides agree with TRBD2. V was pared by 2 bases and J by 6 bases, with 3 bases of the junction left unmatched. Germline V lookup: CDR1 MNHEY, CDR2 SVGAGI. The CDR3 has 14 amino acids. The CDR3 coding sequence is TGTGCCAGCAGTTACCCGGGGAGGGCCGGGGAGCTGTTTTTT. Translation gives CASSYPGRAGELFF.

This clonotype came up many times. The V gene is TRBV6-2 or TRBV6-3, the J gene TRBJ2-7; D is perhaps TRBD1 (6 bases). The CDR3 covers 15 residues. V lost 2 bases, J lost 7 bases, and 18 bases lay in between. Germline V CDR1 and CDR2: MNHEY, SVGEGT. The CDR3 DNA reads as TGTGCCAGCAGTTACGCGTACCTCAGGGGACGGGAGCAGTACTTC. It translates to CASSYAYLRGREQYF.

Points on this clonotype: A much bigger clone sits one base away, suggesting this may be a read error. CDR3 amino acids: CASSRQTDQPQHF. The CDR3 nucleotides are TGTGCCAGCAGTAGACAGACCGATCAGCCCCAGCATTTT. The J gene is TRBJ1-5, the V gene TRBV12-3 or TRBV12-4, with a weak D call TRBD1 (5 bases). This CDR3 is 13 amino acids long. Deletions cut 5 bases from V and 5 bases from J, with 10 bases between.

This clonotype occurred many times. The missing conserved phenylalanine or tryptophan at the end of this CDR3 makes a read error likely. No DNA is shown, since the ends of the CDR3 on it are uncertain; the CDR3 is the one TCRdb lists. J is TRBJ2-3 and V is TRBV7-2; the table gives TRBD2 as D, unverified against the DNA. Germline CDR1 is SGHTA and CDR2 is FQGNSA. The CDR3 adds up to 16 amino acids, both ends counted. The CDR3 here is CASSLDARLAGAPDTH.

In this sample, this clonotype turned up many times. The genes are TRBV7-2 and TRBJ1-5; maybe TRBD1 (6 bases). V was trimmed by 5 bases and J by 3 bases, leaving 11 bases between them. Looked up from germline, CDR1 is SGHTA and CDR2 is FQGNSA. There are 14 residues in the CDR3. As DNA, the CDR3 is TGTGCCAGCAGCGAACGGACAGACAATCAGCCCCAGCATTTT. Translation: CASSERTDNQPQHF.

The chain combines TRBV6-1 with TRBJ2-7; the match to TRBD2 covers 7 bases. V trimming: 7 bases; J trimming: 2 bases; junction bases outside the gene matches: 11. This CDR3 has 15 amino acids. The V gene's germline CDR1 is MNHNS and CDR2 SASEGT. For the CDR3, the DNA is TGTGCCAGCAAGGGACTAAGCCCCCCACCCTACGAGCAGTACTTC. Translation gives CASKGLSPPPYEQYF.

This clonotype was detected many times. The chain recombines TRBV12-5 with TRBJ2-1, with D hard to call. This CDR3 has 14 amino acids. Germline V gives CDR1 LGHNT, CDR2 FRNRAP. V was shortened by 3 bases and J by 3 bases, with 9 bases between the two germline ends. The CDR3: CASGLRELYNEQFF. As DNA, the CDR3 is TGTGCTAGTGGTTTAAGGGAACTCTACAATGAGCAGTTCTTC.

The CDR3 reads CASSLGQGYEQYF. The CDR3 nucleotides are TGTGCCAGTAGTTTGGGACAGGGCTACGAGCAGTACTTC. The V call is TRBV19, the J call TRBJ2-7, with 9 bases lining up with TRBD1. Unmatched junction bases numbered 2, after V lost 5 bases and J lost 3 bases. The CDR3 loop spans 13 amino acids. Per the germline V gene, CDR1 is LNHDA and CDR2 is SQIVND (reference sequence).

This clonotype has a count of ten or more. J is TRBJ2-5 and V is TRBV29-1, with 11 nucleotides matching TRBD1. Germline CDR1 SQVTM, CDR2 ANQGSEA. The CDR3 is 15 residues long. Losses at the gene ends were 7 bases for V and 2 bases for J; bases not matched to a gene: 9. The DNA of the CDR3 is TGCAGCGCGTCAGGACAGGGGGCGATTCAAGAGACCCAGTACTTC. Translation: CSASGQGAIQETQYF.

This clonotype was counted many times. This chain uses TRBV12-3 or TRBV12-4 with TRBJ1-2; tentatively, D is TRBD1 (5 bases). The CDR3 is made up of 12 amino acids. Trimming removed 4 bases from V and 4 bases from J, with 7 bases in between. The CDR3 nucleotides read TGTGCCAGCAGTTCCGGGGGCTATGGCTACACCTTC. Translating it yields CASSSGGYGYTF.

The table lists this clonotype with a few counts. The rearrangement uses TRBV11-2 and TRBJ2-1; D is perhaps TRBD1 or TRBD2 (6 bases each). The germline V gene encodes CDR1 SGHAT and CDR2 FQNNGV. This CDR3 has 15 amino acids. V lost 4 bases and J lost 7, with 17 bases in between. The CDR3 spells CASSYRAGLGNEQFF. The CDR3 region has the DNA TGTGCCAGCAGCTACAGGGCGGGGCTAGGAAATGAGCAGTTCTTC.

The DNA for the CDR3 is TGTGCCAGCAGTCCCTATGGGGCAGGGAGGTACAATGAGCAGTTCTTC. It codes for CASSPYGAGRYNEQFF. The chain recombines TRBV28 with TRBJ2-1; perhaps TRBD2 as D (6 bases). CDR3 length: 16 amino acids. Germline values: CDR1 MDHEN, CDR2 SYDVKM. Trimming took off 5 bases at V and 4 bases at J, with 18 bases between the two ends.

With respect to this clonotype: A much bigger clone sits one base away, suggesting this may be a read error. This sequence joins TRBV11-2 and TRBJ2-3; possible D gene TRBD2, 6 bases. CDR1 is SGHAT, CDR2 FQNNGV, per germline. The CDR3 runs to 15 residues. Here the CDR3 DNA reads TGTACCAGCAGCTTAGGAGGGGCCAGCACAGATACGCAGTATTTT. This encodes CTSSLGGASTDTQYF.